The T cell receptor beta chain described here comes from a study of cytomegalovirus exposure and HLA in healthy donors. General study results and limits: Generally TCR sequences proved uncommon, though certain public TCRs appeared in numerous donors. The study flagged roughly 150 TCR beta chains as cytomegalovirus-associated.

As for this clone: The antigen is not known.

Deletions cut 3 bases from V and 5 bases from J, with 13 bases between. This CDR3 has 14 amino acids. Looked up from germline, CDR1 is SGHTA and CDR2 is FQGNSA. Primers: 60 Vbeta forward and 13 Jbeta reverse. Profiling relied on immunoSEQ multiplex PCR, and the TCRdb table lists in-frame clones only, not all of them. In the table there are roughly 100,000 clones, around 86% of which are singletons. This sequence joins TRBV7-2 and TRBJ2-5, with D perhaps matching TRBD2 (5 bases). Specimen: PBMCs. This TCR was sampled from a man aged 30-40 years in good health and CMV-seropositive. The CDR3 sequence is CASSFGLARETQYF. CDR3 in DNA: TGTGCCAGCAGCTTCGGACTGGCCCGGGAGACCCAGTACTTC.